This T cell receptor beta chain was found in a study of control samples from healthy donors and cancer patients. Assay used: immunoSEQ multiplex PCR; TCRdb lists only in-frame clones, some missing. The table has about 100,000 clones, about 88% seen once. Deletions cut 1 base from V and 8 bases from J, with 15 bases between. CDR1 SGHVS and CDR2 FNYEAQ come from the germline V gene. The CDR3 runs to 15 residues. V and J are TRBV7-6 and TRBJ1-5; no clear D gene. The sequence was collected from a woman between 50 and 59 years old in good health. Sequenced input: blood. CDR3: CASSLGLMASEPQHF. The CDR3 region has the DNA TGTGCCAGCAGCTTAGGACTCATGGCTTCGGAGCCCCAGCATTTT.